Listed below are T cell receptor beta chains from one sample, sequenced in a study of control samples from healthy donors and cancer patients. The protocol was immunoSEQ multiplex PCR, while the TCRdb copy is restricted to in-frame clones and leaves out a portion. The table includes 40,000 to 45,000 clones, 65% to 80% detected once. Sequencing used formalin-fixed, paraffin-embedded tissue. Source of these receptors: a male donor with melanoma. Both conserved end residues are part of each CDR3. D genes are given only for firm matches. Clone size appears in some rows only: once, few, many, or a class for an expanded clone.

V gene: TRBV5-1
D gene: .
J gene: TRBJ2-3
clone size: .
CDR3 DNA: TGCGCCAGCAGAATGGCGGGACCCACAGATACGCAGTATTTT
CDR3 protein: CASRMAGPTDTQYF

V gene: TRBV28
D gene: .
J gene: TRBJ1-6
clone size: few
CDR3 DNA: TGTGCCAGCAGTTTGGGGCACAGTAATAATTCACCCCTCCACTTT
CDR3 protein: CASSLGHSNNSPLHF

V gene: TRBV18
D gene: TRBD2
J gene: TRBJ2-7
clone size: many
CDR3 DNA: TGTGCCAGCTCATTTAGCGGGCCAGACTACGAGCAGTACTTC
CDR3 protein: CASSFSGPDYEQYF

V gene: TRBV9
D gene: .
J gene: TRBJ1-5
clone size: .
CDR3 DNA: TGTGCCAGCAGCCCACAGGGATCGAATCAGCCCCAGCATTTT
CDR3 protein: CASSPQGSNQPQHF

V gene: TRBV6-5
D gene: .
J gene: TRBJ2-3
clone size: few
CDR3 DNA: TGTGCCAGCAGTTACCGGGCTGGAGCAGATACGCAGTATTTT
CDR3 protein: CASSYRAGADTQYF

V gene: TRBV19
D gene: .
J gene: TRBJ2-2
clone size: .
CDR3 DNA: TGTGCCAGTAGTACCGGACTCCGCGCTTCGAACACCGGGGAGCTGTTTTTT
CDR3 protein: CASSTGLRASNTGELFF

V gene: TRBV28
D gene: .
J gene: TRBJ2-7
clone size: .
CDR3 DNA: TGTGCCAGCAGTTTAAGTCCCTTGTACGAGCAGTACTTC
CDR3 protein: CASSLSPLYEQYF

V gene: TRBV12-3/TRBV12-4
D gene: .
J gene: TRBJ1-1
clone size: .
CDR3 DNA: TGTGCCAGCAGTTTAATCAAGGGCACTAAAGCTTTCTTT
CDR3 protein: CASSLIKGTKAFF

V gene: TRBV4-2
D gene: .
J gene: TRBJ2-2
clone size: .
CDR3 DNA: TGTGCCAGCGGGGCGGACAACACCGGGGAGCTGTTTTTT
CDR3 protein: CASGADNTGELFF

V gene: TRBV3-1/TRBV3-2
D gene: .
J gene: TRBJ2-7
clone size: .
CDR3 DNA: TGTGCCAGCAGCCAAGTGCTACAATTCGCAAACTACGAGCAGTACTTC
CDR3 protein: CASSQVLQFANYEQYF

V gene: TRBV14
D gene: TRBD2
J gene: TRBJ2-5
clone size: .
CDR3 DNA: TGTGCCAGCAGCCAGACGGCGGGAGGGCGGGAGACCCAGTACTTC
CDR3 protein: CASSQTAGGRETQYF

V gene: TRBV6-2/TRBV6-3
D gene: .
J gene: TRBJ2-7
clone size: .
CDR3 DNA: TGTGCCAGCAGTTACTCCGGCGAGCAGTACTTC
CDR3 protein: CASSYSGEQYF

V gene: TRBV5-4
D gene: .
J gene: TRBJ2-3
clone size: .
CDR3 DNA: TGTGCCAGCAGCTTGGCCGCGCTAGCGACTAGCACAGATACGCAGTATTTT
CDR3 protein: CASSLAALATSTDTQYF

V gene: TRBV15
D gene: TRBD1
J gene: TRBJ2-2
clone size: .
CDR3 DNA: TGTGCCACCAGCAGAGATGATCTGGGTCAGGGGGCGCGGGCCGGGGAGCTGTTTTTT
CDR3 protein: CATSRDDLGQGARAGELFF

V gene: TRBV3-1/TRBV3-2
D gene: TRBD1
J gene: TRBJ1-3
clone size: once
CDR3 DNA: TGTGCCAGCAGCCGGGACAGGGGGCGCATTGGAAACACCATATATTTT
CDR3 protein: CASSRDRGRIGNTIYF

V gene: TRBV5-1
D gene: .
J gene: TRBJ2-5
clone size: .
CDR3 DNA: TGCGCCAGCAGCTTGGAATCACAGAACCAAGAGACCCAGTACTTC
CDR3 protein: CASSLESQNQETQYF

V gene: TRBV9
D gene: TRBD2
J gene: TRBJ2-7
clone size: few
CDR3 DNA: TGTGCCAGCAGCGTGGGGTTTGAGCGGGGCTCCTACGAGCAGTACTTC
CDR3 protein: CASSVGFERGSYEQYF

V gene: TRBV15
D gene: TRBD2
J gene: TRBJ2-1
clone size: few
CDR3 DNA: TGTGCCACCAGCACAGACTATGCGGGAGGCTTAAACATTGAGCAGTTCTTC
CDR3 protein: CATSTDYAGGLNIEQFF

V gene: TRBV4-2
D gene: .
J gene: TRBJ2-3
clone size: .
CDR3 DNA: TGTGCCAGCAGCCCAGGAGCGACTAGCACAGATACGCAGTATTTT
CDR3 protein: CASSPGATSTDTQYF

V gene: TRBV28
D gene: .
J gene: TRBJ1-3
clone size: few
CDR3 DNA: TGTGCCAGCAGTTTGATAGGGGCGCCCTCTGGAAACACCATATATTTT
CDR3 protein: CASSLIGAPSGNTIYF

V gene: TRBV19
D gene: .
J gene: TRBJ2-1
clone size: few
CDR3 DNA: TGTGCCAGTAGTACGGACAGAATGTTCAATGAGCAGTTCTTC
CDR3 protein: CASSTDRMFNEQFF

V gene: TRBV19
D gene: .
J gene: TRBJ2-2
clone size: .
CDR3 DNA: TGTGCCAGCCACCTTGCGGGGAGGAACACCGGGGAGCTGTTTTTT
CDR3 protein: CASHLAGRNTGELFF

V gene: TRBV5-1
D gene: TRBD1
J gene: TRBJ1-2
clone size: .
CDR3 DNA: TGCGCCAGCAGCTGGACAGGGGGCTATGACTATGACTACACCTTC
CDR3 protein: CASSWTGGYDYDYTF

V gene: TRBV28
D gene: TRBD1
J gene: TRBJ2-1
clone size: few
CDR3 DNA: TGTGCCAGCACCTGGGGGACAGGGCGAGGGTCGGAAAGCAATGAGCAGTTCTTC
CDR3 protein: CASTWGTGRGSESNEQFF

V gene: TRBV11-2
D gene: .
J gene: TRBJ1-1
clone size: .
CDR3 DNA: TGTGCCAGCAGCTTAGTGGCAGGGAGCACTGAAGCTTTCTTT
CDR3 protein: CASSLVAGSTEAFF

V gene: TRBV2
D gene: TRBD2
J gene: TRBJ2-1
clone size: .
CDR3 DNA: TGTGCCAGCAAGTCGGCGGGAGGGTTACCCCCCTACAATGAGCAGTTCTTC
CDR3 protein: CASKSAGGLPPYNEQFF

V gene: TRBV7-8
D gene: .
J gene: TRBJ1-5
clone size: .
CDR3 DNA: TGTGCCAGCAGCCGAGAAACCACAAGCAATCAGCCCCAGCATTTT
CDR3 protein: CASSRETTSNQPQHF

V gene: TRBV11-3
D gene: TRBD2
J gene: TRBJ2-1
clone size: .
CDR3 DNA: TGTGCCAGCAGCTTAGGGGGGCAACTAGCGGGAGACAATGAGCAGTTCTTC
CDR3 protein: CASSLGGQLAGDNEQFF

V gene: TRBV9
D gene: TRBD2
J gene: TRBJ2-3
clone size: .
CDR3 DNA: TGTGCCAGCTCTAAGGCTAGCGGGAGATCGGATACGCAGTATTTT
CDR3 protein: CASSKASGRSDTQYF

V gene: TRBV6-5
D gene: .
J gene: TRBJ1-2
clone size: few
CDR3 DNA: TGTGCCAGCCGACCCTACTCGAACTATGGCTACACCTTC
CDR3 protein: CASRPYSNYGYTF

V gene: TRBV18
D gene: .
J gene: TRBJ1-6
clone size: .
CDR3 DNA: TGTGCCAGCTCACCTGACACGGGTGGTAATTCACCCCTCCACTTT
CDR3 protein: CASSPDTGGNSPLHF

V gene: TRBV7-7
D gene: .
J gene: TRBJ2-7
clone size: .
CDR3 DNA: TGTGCTAGCAGCTTAGAGGTCGGGAGATCCCCCTACGAGCAGTACTTC
CDR3 protein: CASSLEVGRSPYEQYF

V gene: TRBV9
D gene: .
J gene: TRBJ2-7
clone size: .
CDR3 DNA: TGTGCCAGCAGCCCCCGGGACGGAACGATAGAGCAGTACTTC
CDR3 protein: CASSPRDGTIEQYF

V gene: TRBV19
D gene: .
J gene: TRBJ2-3
clone size: .
CDR3 DNA: TGTGCCAGTAGTTCGTACGATACGCAGTATTTT
CDR3 protein: CASSSYDTQYF

V gene: TRBV7-3
D gene: .
J gene: TRBJ2-4
clone size: .
CDR3 DNA: TGTGCCAGCAGCGCCGGGACGGGTGGCATTCAGTACTTC
CDR3 protein: CASSAGTGGIQYF

V gene: TRBV3-1/TRBV3-2
D gene: .
J gene: TRBJ2-5
clone size: .
CDR3 DNA: TGTGCCAGCAGCCCAAGATGGACCCAAGAGACCCAGTACTTC
CDR3 protein: CASSPRWTQETQYF

V gene: TRBV29-1
D gene: .
J gene: TRBJ2-5
clone size: .
CDR3 DNA: TGCAGCGTTGAAGTGGTCCCGCCTGGAGAGACCCAGTACTTC
CDR3 protein: CSVEVVPPGETQYF

V gene: TRBV25-1
D gene: .
J gene: TRBJ1-1
clone size: few
CDR3 DNA: TGTGCCAGCAGTGAAACGGCCTTAAACACTGAAGCTTTCTTT
CDR3 protein: CASSETALNTEAFF

V gene: TRBV19
D gene: .
J gene: TRBJ2-1
clone size: few
CDR3 DNA: TGTGCCAGTAGTATGGGTCGGGGCCAGTTCTTC
CDR3 protein: CASSMGRGQFF

V gene: TRBV24-1
D gene: TRBD2
J gene: TRBJ2-3
clone size: once
CDR3 DNA: TGTGCCACCAGTGGGGCTAGCGGGAGCCCCAGCACAGATACGCAGTATTTT
CDR3 protein: CATSGASGSPSTDTQYF

V gene: TRBV27
D gene: .
J gene: TRBJ2-2
clone size: .
CDR3 DNA: TGTGCCAGCAGGTCGGTGGCGGGATCCGCCGGGGAGCTGTTTTTT
CDR3 protein: CASRSVAGSAGELFF

V gene: TRBV24-1
D gene: .
J gene: TRBJ2-2
clone size: few
CDR3 DNA: TGTGCCACCAGTACACGTCACACCGGGGAGCTGTTTTTT
CDR3 protein: CATSTRHTGELFF

V gene: TRBV11-2
D gene: .
J gene: TRBJ2-1
clone size: .
CDR3 DNA: TGTGCCAGCAGCCAGGATGGGTACAATGAGCAGTTCTTC
CDR3 protein: CASSQDGYNEQFF

V gene: TRBV7-3
D gene: .
J gene: TRBJ1-6
clone size: .
CDR3 DNA: TGTGCCAGCAGCATGACAAGTGGTAATTCACCCCTCCACTTT
CDR3 protein: CASSMTSGNSPLHF

V gene: TRBV25-1
D gene: .
J gene: TRBJ2-1
clone size: .
CDR3 DNA: TGTGCCAGCAGTGTAGAGTTAGCCAATGAGCAGTTCTTC
CDR3 protein: CASSVELANEQFF